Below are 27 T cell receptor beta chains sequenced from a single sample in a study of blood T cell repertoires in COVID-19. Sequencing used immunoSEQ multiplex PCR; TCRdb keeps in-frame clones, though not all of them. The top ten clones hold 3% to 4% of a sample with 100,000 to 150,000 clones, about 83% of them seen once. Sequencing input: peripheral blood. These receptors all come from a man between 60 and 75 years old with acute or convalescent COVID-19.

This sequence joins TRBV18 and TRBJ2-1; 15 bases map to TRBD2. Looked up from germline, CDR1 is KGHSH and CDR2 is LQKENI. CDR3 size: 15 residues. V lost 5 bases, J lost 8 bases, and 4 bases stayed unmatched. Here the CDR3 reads CASSSRTSGRDEQFF. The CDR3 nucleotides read TGTGCCAGCTCATCACGGACTAGCGGGAGGGATGAGCAGTTCTTC. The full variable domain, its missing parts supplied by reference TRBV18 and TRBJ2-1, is NAGVMQNPRHLVRRRGQEARLRCSPMKGHSHVYWYRQLPEEGLKFMVYLQKENIIDESGMPKERFSAEFPKEGPSILRIQQVVRGDSAAYFCASSSRTSGRDEQFFGPGTRLTVL.

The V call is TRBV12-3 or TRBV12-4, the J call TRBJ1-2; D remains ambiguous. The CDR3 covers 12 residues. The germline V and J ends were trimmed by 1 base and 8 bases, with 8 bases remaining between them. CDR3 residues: CASSLVGSGYTF. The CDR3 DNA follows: TGTGCCAGCAGTTTAGTAGGGAGCGGCTACACCTTC.

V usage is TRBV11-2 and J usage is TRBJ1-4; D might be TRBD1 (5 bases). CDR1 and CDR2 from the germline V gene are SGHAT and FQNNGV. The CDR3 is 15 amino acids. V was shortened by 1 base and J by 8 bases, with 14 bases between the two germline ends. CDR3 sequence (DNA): TGTGCCAGCAGCTTAGCAGGGCACCCAACGGAAAAACTGTTTTTT. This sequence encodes CASSLAGHPTEKLFF.

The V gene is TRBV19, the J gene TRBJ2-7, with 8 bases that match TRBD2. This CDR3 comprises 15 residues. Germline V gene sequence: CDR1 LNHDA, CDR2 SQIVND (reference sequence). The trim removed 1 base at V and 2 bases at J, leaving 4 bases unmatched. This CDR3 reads CASSIAAGATYEQYF. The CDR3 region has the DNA TGTGCCAGTAGTATAGCAGCGGGAGCGACCTACGAGCAGTACTTC.

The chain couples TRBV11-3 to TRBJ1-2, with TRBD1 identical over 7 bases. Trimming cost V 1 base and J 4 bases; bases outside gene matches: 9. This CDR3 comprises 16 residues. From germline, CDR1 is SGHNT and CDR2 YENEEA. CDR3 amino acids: CASSLGLTGIIYGYTF. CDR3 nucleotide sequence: TGTGCCAGCAGCTTAGGATTGACAGGGATCATCTATGGCTACACCTTC. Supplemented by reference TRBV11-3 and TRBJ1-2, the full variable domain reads EAGVVQSPRYKIIEKKQPVAFWCNPISGHNTLYWYLQNLGQGPELLIRYENEEAVDDSQLPKDRFSAERLKGVDSTLKIQPAELGDSAVYLCASSLGLTGIIYGYTFGSGTRLTVV.

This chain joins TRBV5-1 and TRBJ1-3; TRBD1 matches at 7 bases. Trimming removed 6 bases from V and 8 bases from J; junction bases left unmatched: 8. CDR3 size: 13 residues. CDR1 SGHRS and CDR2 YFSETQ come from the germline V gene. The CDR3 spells CASTWTGSDTIYF. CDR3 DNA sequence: TGCGCCAGCACCTGGACAGGCTCGGACACCATATATTTT. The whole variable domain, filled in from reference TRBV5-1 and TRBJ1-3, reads KAGVTQTPRYLIKTRGQQVTLSCSPISGHRSVSWYQQTPGQGLQFLFEYFSETQRNKGNFPGRFSGRQFSNSRSEMNVSTLELGDSALYLCASTWTGSDTIYFGEGSWLTVV.

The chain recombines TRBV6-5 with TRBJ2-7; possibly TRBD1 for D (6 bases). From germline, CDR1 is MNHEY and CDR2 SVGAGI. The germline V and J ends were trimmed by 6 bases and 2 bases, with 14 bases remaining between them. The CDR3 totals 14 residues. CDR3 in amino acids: CASSQGPQTYEQYF. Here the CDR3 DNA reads TGTGCCAGCAGCCAGGGGCCCCAGACCTACGAGCAGTACTTC.

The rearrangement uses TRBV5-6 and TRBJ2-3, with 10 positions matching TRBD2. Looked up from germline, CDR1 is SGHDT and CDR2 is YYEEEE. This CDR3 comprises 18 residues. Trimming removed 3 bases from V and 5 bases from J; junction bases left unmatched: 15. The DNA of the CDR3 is TGTGCCAGCAGCTCACCTCAGAAAAGCGGGAGGGGGGGAGATACGCAGTATTTT. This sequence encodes CASSSPQKSGRGGDTQYF.

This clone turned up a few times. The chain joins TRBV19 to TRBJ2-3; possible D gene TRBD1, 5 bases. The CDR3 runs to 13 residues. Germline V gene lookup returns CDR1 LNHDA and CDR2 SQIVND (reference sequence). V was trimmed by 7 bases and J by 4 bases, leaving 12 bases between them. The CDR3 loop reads CASTPTRADTQYF. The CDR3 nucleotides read TGTGCCAGTACCCCAACCAGGGCAGATACGCAGTATTTT.

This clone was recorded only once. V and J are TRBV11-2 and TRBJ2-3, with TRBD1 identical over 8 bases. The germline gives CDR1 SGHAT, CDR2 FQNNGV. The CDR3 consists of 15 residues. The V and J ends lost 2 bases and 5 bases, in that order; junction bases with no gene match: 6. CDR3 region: CASSLQGASVDTQYF. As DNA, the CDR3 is TGTGCCAGCAGCTTACAGGGGGCGTCGGTAGATACGCAGTATTTT.

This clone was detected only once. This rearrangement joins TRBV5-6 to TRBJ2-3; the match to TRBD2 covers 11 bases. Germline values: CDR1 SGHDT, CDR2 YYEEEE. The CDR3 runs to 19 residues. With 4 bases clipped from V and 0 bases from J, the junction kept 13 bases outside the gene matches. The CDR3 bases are TGTGCCAGCAGCCATAAGGCACTAGCGGGAGTAGCCAGCACAGATACGCAGTATTTT. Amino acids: CASSHKALAGVASTDTQYF.

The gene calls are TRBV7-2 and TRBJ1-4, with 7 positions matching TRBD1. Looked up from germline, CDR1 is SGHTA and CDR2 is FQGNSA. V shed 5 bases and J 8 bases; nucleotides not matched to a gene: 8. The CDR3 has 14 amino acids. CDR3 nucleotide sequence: TGTGCCAGCAGCCCTAGGTCAGGGGGGGAAAAACTGTTTTTT. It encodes CASSPRSGGEKLFF.

The CDR3 protein is CASSPKIQGIFSGANVLTF. For the CDR3, the DNA is TGCGCCAGCAGCCCTAAGATACAGGGAATCTTCTCTGGGGCCAACGTCCTGACTTTC. The chain couples TRBV5-1 to TRBJ2-6; D is perhaps TRBD1 (6 bases). The CDR3 runs 19 residues. The V gene's germline CDR1 is SGHRS and CDR2 YFSETQ. V lost 4 bases to trimming and J lost 0 bases, with 20 bases between them.

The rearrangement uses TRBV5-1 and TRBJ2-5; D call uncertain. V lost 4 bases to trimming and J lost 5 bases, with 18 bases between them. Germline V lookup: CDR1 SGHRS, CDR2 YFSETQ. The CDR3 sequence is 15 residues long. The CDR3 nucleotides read TGCGCCAGCAGCGCCCGGAGCTCTCCATTGGAGACCCAGTACTTC. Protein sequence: CASSARSSPLETQYF.

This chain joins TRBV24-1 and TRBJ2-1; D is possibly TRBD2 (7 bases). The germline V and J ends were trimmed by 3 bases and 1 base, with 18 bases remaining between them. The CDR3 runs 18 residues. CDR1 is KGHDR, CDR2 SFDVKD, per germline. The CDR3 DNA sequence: TGTGCCACCAGTGATCGTAGAGGGGGGGGCAGGTCCTACAATGAGCAGTTCTTC. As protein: CATSDRRGGGRSYNEQFF.

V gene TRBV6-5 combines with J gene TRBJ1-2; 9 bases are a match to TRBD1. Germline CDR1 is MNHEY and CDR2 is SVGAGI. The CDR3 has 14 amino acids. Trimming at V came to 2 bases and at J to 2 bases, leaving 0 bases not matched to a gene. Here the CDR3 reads CASSYDRGNYGYTF. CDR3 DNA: TGTGCCAGCAGTTACGACAGGGGGAACTATGGCTACACCTTC.

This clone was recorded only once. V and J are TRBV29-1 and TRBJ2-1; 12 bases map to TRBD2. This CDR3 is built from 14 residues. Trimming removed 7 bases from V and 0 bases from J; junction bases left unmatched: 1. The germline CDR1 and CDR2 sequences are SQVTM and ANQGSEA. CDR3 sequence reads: CSETSGSSYNEQFF. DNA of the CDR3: TGCAGCGAGACTAGCGGGAGCTCCTACAATGAGCAGTTCTTC.

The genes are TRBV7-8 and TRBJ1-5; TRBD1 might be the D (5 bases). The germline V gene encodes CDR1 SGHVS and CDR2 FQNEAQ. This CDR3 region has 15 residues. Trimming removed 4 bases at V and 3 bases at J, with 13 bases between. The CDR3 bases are TGTGCCAGCAGCTCGCCGGGGGGAGACAATCAGCCCCAGCATTTT. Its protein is CASSSPGGDNQPQHF. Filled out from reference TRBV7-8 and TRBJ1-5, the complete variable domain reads GAGVSQSPRYKVAKRGQDVALRCDPISGHVSLFWYQQALGQGPEFLTYFQNEAQLDKSGLPSDRFFAERPEGSVSTLKIQRTQQEDSAVYLCASSSPGGDNQPQHFGDGTRLSIL.

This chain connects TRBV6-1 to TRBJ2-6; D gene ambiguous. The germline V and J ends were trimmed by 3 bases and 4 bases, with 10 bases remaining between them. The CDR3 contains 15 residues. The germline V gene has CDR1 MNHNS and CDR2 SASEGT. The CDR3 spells CASSDSGSGANVLTF. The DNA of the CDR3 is TGTGCCAGCAGTGATTCCGGGTCCGGGGCCAACGTCCTGACTTTC.

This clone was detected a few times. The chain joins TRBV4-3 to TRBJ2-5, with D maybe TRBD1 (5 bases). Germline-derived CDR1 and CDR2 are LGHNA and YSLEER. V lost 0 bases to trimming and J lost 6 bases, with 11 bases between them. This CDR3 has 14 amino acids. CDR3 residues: CASSQDGARQTQYF. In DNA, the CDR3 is TGCGCCAGCAGCCAAGATGGGGCTCGACAGACCCAGTACTTC.

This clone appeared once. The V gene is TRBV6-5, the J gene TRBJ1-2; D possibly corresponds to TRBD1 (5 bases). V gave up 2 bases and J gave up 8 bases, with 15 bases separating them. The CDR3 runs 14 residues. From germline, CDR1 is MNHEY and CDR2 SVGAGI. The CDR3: CASSYRDFPGGYTF. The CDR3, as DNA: TGTGCCAGCAGTTACCGGGACTTCCCCGGGGGCTACACCTTC.

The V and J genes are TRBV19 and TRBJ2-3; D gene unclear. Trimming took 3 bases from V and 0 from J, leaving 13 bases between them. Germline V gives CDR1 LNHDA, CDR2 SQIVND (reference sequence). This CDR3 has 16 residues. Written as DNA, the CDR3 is TGTGCCAGTAGTATGAGGCACCTCACTAGCACAGATACGCAGTATTTT. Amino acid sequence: CASSMRHLTSTDTQYF.

As DNA, the CDR3 is TGTGCCAGCAGACTAGGGGCACTAGCGGGCGCAGATACGCAGTATTTT. Its protein product is CASRLGALAGADTQYF. This chain links TRBV7-2 with TRBJ2-3, with 9 bases matching TRBD2. From germline, CDR1 is SGHTA and CDR2 FQGNSA. This CDR3 comprises 16 residues. The trim removed 6 bases at V and 4 bases at J, leaving 11 bases unmatched. Full variable domain (rest looked up from reference TRBV7-2 and TRBJ2-3): GAGVSQSPSNKVTEKGKDVELRCDPISGHTALYWYRQSLGQGLEFLIYFQGNSAPDKSGLPSDRFSAERTGGSVSTLTIQRTQQEDSAVYLCASRLGALAGADTQYFGPGTRLTVL.

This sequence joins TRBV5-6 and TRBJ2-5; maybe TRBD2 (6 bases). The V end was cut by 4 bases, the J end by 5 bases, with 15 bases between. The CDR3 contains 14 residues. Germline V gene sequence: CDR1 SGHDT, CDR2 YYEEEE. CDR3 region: CASSAGGPGETQYF. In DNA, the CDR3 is TGTGCCAGCAGCGCCGGAGGGCCCGGGGAGACCCAGTACTTC.

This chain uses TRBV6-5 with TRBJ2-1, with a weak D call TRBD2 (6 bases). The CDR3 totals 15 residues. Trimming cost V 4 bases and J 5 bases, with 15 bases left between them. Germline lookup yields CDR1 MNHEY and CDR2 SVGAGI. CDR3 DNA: TGTGCCAGCAGTTCTGTTAGCGGACCCCACAATGAGCAGTTCTTC. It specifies CASSSVSGPHNEQFF.

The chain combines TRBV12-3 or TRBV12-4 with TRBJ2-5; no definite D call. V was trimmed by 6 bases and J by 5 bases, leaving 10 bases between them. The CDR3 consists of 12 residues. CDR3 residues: CASSLKRETQYF. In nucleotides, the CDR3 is TGTGCCAGCAGCCTGAAGAGGGAGACCCAGTACTTC.

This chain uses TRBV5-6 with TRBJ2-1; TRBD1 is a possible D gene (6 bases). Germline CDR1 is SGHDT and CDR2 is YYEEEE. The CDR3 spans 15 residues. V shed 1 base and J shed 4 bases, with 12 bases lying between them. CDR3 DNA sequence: TGTGCCAGCAGCTTGAGGGGGAGACCTTACAATGAGCAGTTCTTC. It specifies CASSLRGRPYNEQFF.